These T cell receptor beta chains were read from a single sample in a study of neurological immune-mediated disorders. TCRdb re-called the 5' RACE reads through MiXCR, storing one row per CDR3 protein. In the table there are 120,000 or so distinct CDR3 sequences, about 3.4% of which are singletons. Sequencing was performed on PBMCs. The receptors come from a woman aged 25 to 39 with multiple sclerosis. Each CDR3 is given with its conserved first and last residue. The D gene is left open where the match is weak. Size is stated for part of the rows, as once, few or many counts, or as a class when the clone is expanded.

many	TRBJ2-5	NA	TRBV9	CASSVGVGQETQYF	TGTGCCAGCAGCGTAGGGGTCGGCCAAGAGACCCAGTACTTC
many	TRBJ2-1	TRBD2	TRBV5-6	CASSLGYSGIGHEQFF	TGTGCCAGCAGCTTGGGATATAGCGGGATTGGTCATGAGCAGTTCTTC
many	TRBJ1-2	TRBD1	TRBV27	CASSLVGGGADGYTF	TGTGCCAGCAGTTTGGTCGGAGGGGGCGCCGATGGCTACACCTTC
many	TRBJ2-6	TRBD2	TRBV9	CASSVAGGSLSGANVLTF	TGTGCCAGCAGCGTAGCGGGGGGTTCCCTCTCTGGGGCCAACGTCCTGACTTTC
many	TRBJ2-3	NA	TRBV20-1	CSARNQESDTQYF	TGCAGTGCTAGAAACCAGGAAAGCGATACGCAGTATTTT
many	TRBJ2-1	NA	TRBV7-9	CASSPRQVREQFF	TGTGCCAGCAGCCCACGACAGGTCAGGGAGCAGTTCTTC
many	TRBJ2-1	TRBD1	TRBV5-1	CASSWGLTGGNYNEQFF	TGCGCCAGCAGCTGGGGACTCACAGGGGGCAACTACAATGAGCAGTTCTTC
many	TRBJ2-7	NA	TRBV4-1	CASSPVLGRGVSYEQYF	TGCGCCAGCAGCCCGGTCCTGGGGCGGGGTGTCTCCTACGAGCAGTACTTC
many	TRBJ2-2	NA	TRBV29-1	CSVEVGGELFF	TGCAGCGTTGAAGTGGGCGGGGAGCTGTTTTTT
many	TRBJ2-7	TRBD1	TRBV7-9	CASSRRDSHYEQYF	TGTGCCAGCAGCCGCCGGGACAGTCACTACGAGCAGTACTTC
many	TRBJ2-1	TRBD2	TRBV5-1	CASSPLGGGNEQFF	TGCGCCAGCAGCCCGCTCGGGGGGGGCAATGAGCAGTTCTTC
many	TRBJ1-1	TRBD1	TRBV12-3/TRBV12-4	CASSLPGQGITEAFF	TGTGCCAGCAGTCTACCGGGACAGGGCATCACTGAAGCTTTCTTT
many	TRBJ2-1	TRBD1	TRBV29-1	CSVEPEDRQSYNEQFF	TGCAGCGTTGAACCAGAGGACAGGCAGTCCTACAATGAGCAGTTCTTC
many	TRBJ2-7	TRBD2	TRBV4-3	CASSQGRTRIYEQYF	TGCGCCAGCAGCCAGGGTAGGACTAGGATCTACGAGCAGTACTTC
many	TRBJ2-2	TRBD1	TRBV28	CASSILQGSGELFF	TGTGCCAGCAGTATCCTACAGGGGTCCGGGGAGCTGTTTTTT
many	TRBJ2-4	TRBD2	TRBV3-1	CASSPGTSGDKYF	TGTGCCAGCAGCCCGGGGACTAGCGGGGATAAGTACTTC
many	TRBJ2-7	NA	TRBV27	CASSFRASVDYEQYF	TGTGCCAGCAGTTTTCGTGCCTCAGTAGATTACGAGCAGTACTTC
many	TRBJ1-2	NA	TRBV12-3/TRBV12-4	CASSAQSVWGYTF	TGTGCCAGCAGCGCACAGAGCGTGTGGGGCTACACCTTC
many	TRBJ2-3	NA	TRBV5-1	CASSNSFLHTDTQYF	TGCGCCAGCAGCAATAGCTTCTTACACACAGATACGCAGTATTTT
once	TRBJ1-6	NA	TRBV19	CASSMDINSPLHF	TGTGCCAGTAGTATGGACATTAATTCACCCCTACACTTT
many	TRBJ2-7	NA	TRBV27	CASSLSGRRYEQYF	TGTGCCAGCAGTTTATCGGGGAGGCGCTACGAGCAGTACTTC
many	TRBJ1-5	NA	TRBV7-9	CASSLGSREGQPQHF	TGTGCCAGCAGCTTAGGGTCCAGGGAAGGGCAGCCCCAGCATTTT
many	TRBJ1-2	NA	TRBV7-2	CASSFSGPGYGYTF	TGTGCCAGCAGCTTCTCGGGCCCGGGCTATGGCTACACCTTC
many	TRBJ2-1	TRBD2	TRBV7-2	CASSLAGSGGPYNEQFF	TGTGCCAGCAGCTTAGCCGGTAGCGGGGGCCCCTACAATGAGCAGTTCTTC
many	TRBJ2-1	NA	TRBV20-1	CSASGPGKGNEQFF	TGCAGTGCTAGCGGACCCGGAAAGGGCAATGAGCAGTTCTTC
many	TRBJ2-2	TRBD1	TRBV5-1	CASSFAPGTGASNTGELFF	TGCGCCAGCAGCTTCGCCCCCGGGACAGGGGCCTCGAACACCGGGGAGCTGTTTTTT
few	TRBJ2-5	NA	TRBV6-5	CASSYGWGGGETQYF	TGTGCCAGCAGTTACGGCTGGGGTGGGGGAGAGACCCAGTACTTC
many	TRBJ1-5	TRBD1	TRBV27	CASSLVPGQGRGNQPQHF	TGTGCCAGCAGTCTCGTCCCGGGACAGGGAAGGGGCAATCAGCCCCAGCATTTT
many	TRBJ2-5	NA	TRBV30	CAWSNNEETQYF	TGTGCCTGGAGTAATAACGAAGAGACCCAGTACTTC
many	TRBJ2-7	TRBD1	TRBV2	CASRQGDLLVSEQYF	TGTGCCAGCAGGCAGGGGGACCTCTTGGTCTCCGAGCAGTACTTC
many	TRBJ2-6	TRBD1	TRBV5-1	CASSTGQAFVLTF	TGCGCCAGCAGCACCGGACAGGCATTCGTCCTGACTTTC
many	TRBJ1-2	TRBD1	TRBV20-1	CSARTGVANYGYTF	TGCAGTGCGCGGACAGGGGTTGCTAACTATGGCTACACCTTC
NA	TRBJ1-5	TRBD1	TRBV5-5	CASSLRQGDQPQHF	TGTGCCAGCAGCTTAAGACAGGGGGATCAGCCCCAGCATTTT
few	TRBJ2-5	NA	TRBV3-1	CASSFGEETQYF	TGTGCCAGCAGCTTTGGGGAAGAGACCCAGTACTTC
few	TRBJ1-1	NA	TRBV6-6	CASSYMNTEAFF	TGTGCCAGCAGTTACATGAACACTGAAGCTTTCTTT
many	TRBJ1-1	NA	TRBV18	CASSQVEGTEAFF	TGTGCCAGCTCACAGGTAGAAGGCACTGAAGCTTTCTTT
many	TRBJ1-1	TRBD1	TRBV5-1	CASSAGTGGLAFF	TGCGCCAGCAGCGCCGGGACAGGGGGCCTCGCTTTCTTT
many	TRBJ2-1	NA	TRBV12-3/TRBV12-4	CASRRQVIHEQFF	TGTGCCAGCCGGCGACAGGTCATCCATGAGCAGTTCTTC
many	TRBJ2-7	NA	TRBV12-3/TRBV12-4	CASSRNYEQYF	TGTGCCAGCAGCCGCAACTACGAGCAGTACTTC
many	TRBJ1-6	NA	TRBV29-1	CSVVVNPGSPLHF	TGCAGCGTTGTGGTCAACCCGGGGTCACCCCTCCACTTT